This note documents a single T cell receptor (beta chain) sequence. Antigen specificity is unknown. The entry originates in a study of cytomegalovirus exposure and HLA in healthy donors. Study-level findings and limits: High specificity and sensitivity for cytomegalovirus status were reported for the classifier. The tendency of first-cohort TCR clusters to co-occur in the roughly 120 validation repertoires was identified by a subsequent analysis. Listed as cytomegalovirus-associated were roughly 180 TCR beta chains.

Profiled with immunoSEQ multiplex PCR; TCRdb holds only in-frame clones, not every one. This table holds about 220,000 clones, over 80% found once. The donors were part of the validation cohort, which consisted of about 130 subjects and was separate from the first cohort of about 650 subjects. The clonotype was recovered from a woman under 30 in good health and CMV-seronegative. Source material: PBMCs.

CDR3 nucleotides: TGCGCCAGCAGCTTGGATGGGAGAAATACGCAGTATTTT. This encodes CASSLDGRNTQYF. The J gene is TRBJ2-3, the V gene TRBV5-1; D is possibly TRBD2 (5 bases). In germline, CDR1 is SGHRS, CDR2 YFSETQ. V was pared by 0 bases and J by 7 bases, with 9 bases between. The CDR3 covers 13 residues.